Presented here are 4 T cell receptor beta chains from one specimen sequenced in a study of cytomegalovirus exposure and HLA in healthy donors. The repertoire was sequenced with immunoSEQ multiplex PCR; TCRdb's copy has only in-frame clones and lacks some. The sample has under 140,000 clones; 88% are singletons. Input material: PBMCs. The receptors originated from a woman younger than 45 in good health and CMV-seropositive.

The chain couples TRBV7-2 to TRBJ1-1; 7 nucleotides align to TRBD1. With 5 bases clipped from V and 4 bases from J, the junction kept 7 bases outside the gene matches. The CDR3 has 14 residues. Germline CDR1 and CDR2: SGHTA and FQGNSA. The CDR3 reads CASSRGRTGTEAFF. CDR3 bases: TGTGCCAGCAGCCGTGGACGGACAGGCACTGAAGCTTTCTTT.

The CDR3 protein is CASSRGQNYGYTF. CDR3 sequence (DNA): TGTGCCAGCAGTAGGGGACAGAACTATGGCTACACCTTC. The V gene is TRBV6-5, the J gene TRBJ1-2; the match to TRBD1 covers 7 bases. Unmatched junction bases numbered 2, after V lost 5 bases and J lost 2 bases. The CDR3 has 13 residues. Germline CDR1 and CDR2: MNHEY and SVGAGI.

This chain joins TRBV9 and TRBJ1-4, with 7 positions matching TRBD1. V lost 0 bases to trimming and J lost 5 bases; unmatched junction nucleotides: 1. The germline gives CDR1 SGDLS, CDR2 YYNGEE. The CDR3 has 14 amino acids. CDR3 coding DNA: TGTGCCAGCAGCGTAGGGACAGGAAATGAAAAACTGTTTTTT. As protein: CASSVGTGNEKLFF.

The chain links TRBV29-1 to TRBJ2-3, with 9 bases that match TRBD2. The CDR3 runs to 14 residues. V gave up 6 bases and J gave up 0 bases; unmatched junction bases: 4. Germline-derived CDR1 and CDR2 are SQVTM and ANQGSEA. In DNA, the CDR3 is TGCAGCGTCCTTCTAGCGGGGAGCACAGATACGCAGTATTTT. This gives the protein CSVLLAGSTDTQYF.